These T cell receptor beta chains were read from a single sample in a study of control samples from healthy donors and cancer patients. Sequencing was performed with immunoSEQ multiplex PCR; in TCRdb, only in-frame clones are kept and a portion is missing. This sample has 100,000 to 150,000 clones, with about 90% found just once. The sequenced sample was blood. The origin of the receptors is a man aged 18 to 30 in good health. Both conserved end residues are part of each CDR3. A D gene is named only where the DNA matches it firmly. Not all rows give a size; the values are once, few, many and, for expanded clones, a class.

D	size	V	length	J	CDR3	DNA
TRBD1	-	TRBV29-1	15	TRBJ2-7	CSVESPTGSSYEQYF	TGCAGCGTTGAATCGCCGACAGGGAGCTCCTACGAGCAGTACTTC
-	-	TRBV6-5	13	TRBJ2-2	CASRNTNTGELFF	TGTGCCAGCAGGAATACGAACACCGGGGAGCTGTTTTTT
TRBD2	-	TRBV19	15	TRBJ2-1	CASSLAGPRGNEQFF	TGTGCCAGTAGTCTAGCGGGCCCTCGGGGCAATGAGCAGTTCTTC
TRBD2	-	TRBV10-3	15	TRBJ2-7	CAIKSTSGGVTTQYF	TGTGCCATCAAGAGTACTAGCGGAGGAGTTACGACGCAGTACTTC
TRBD2	once	TRBV9	16	TRBJ2-2	CASSLGGGPDTGELFF	TGTGCCAGTTCCCTGGGGGGAGGGCCAGACACCGGGGAGCTGTTTTTT
-	few	TRBV6-6	14	TRBJ1-2	CASSRFKTGYGYTF	TGTGCCAGCAGCCGCTTTAAGACCGGATATGGCTACACCTTC
TRBD1	-	TRBV3-1/TRBV3-2	18	TRBJ1-3	CASSQLHPGGASGNTIYF	TGTGCCAGCAGCCAACTCCACCCAGGGGGCGCATCTGGAAACACCATATATTTT
-	-	TRBV29-1	11	TRBJ2-5	CSVTGLETQYF	TGCAGCGTAACAGGGTTAGAGACCCAGTACTTC
-	-	TRBV6-4	14	TRBJ2-1	CASSDGGGYNEQFF	TGTGCCAGCAGTGACGGGGGAGGTTACAATGAGCAGTTCTTC
TRBD1	-	TRBV18	13	TRBJ2-1	CASSPGTGLEQFF	TGTGCCAGCTCACCGGGGACAGGGCTGGAGCAGTTCTTC
TRBD1	-	TRBV5-1	15	TRBJ2-7	CASVILGDRADEQYF	TGCGCCAGCGTAATTCTGGGAGACAGGGCAGACGAGCAGTACTTC
-	-	TRBV13	11	TRBJ1-3	CASSLGNTIYF	TGTGCCAGCAGCCTTGGAAACACCATATATTTT
-	-	TRBV3-1/TRBV3-2	13	TRBJ2-3	CASSPTVTDTQYF	TGTGCCAGCAGCCCGACAGTCACAGATACGCAGTATTTT
-	many	TRBV10-3	12	TRBJ1-1	CAISESWSEAFF	TGTGCCATCAGTGAGTCGTGGAGTGAAGCTTTCTTT
-	-	TRBV27	15	TRBJ2-5	CASRNPGTNKETQYF	TGTGCCAGCAGAAACCCCGGGACAAACAAAGAGACCCAGTACTTC
TRBD2	-	TRBV10-1	14	TRBJ2-1	CASSISGSGNEQFF	TGCGCCAGCAGTATTAGCGGGAGTGGAAATGAGCAGTTCTTC